The 18 T cell receptor beta chains listed next were all sequenced from one sample in a study of human T cells and chemical hapten exposure. Time point described: pre-sensitization, week 0. Treatment specified: therapeutic diphenylcyclopropenone sensitization with weekly scalp DPC. TCRdb re-called the RACE reads with MiXCR, one entry per CDR3 protein. The data contain about 59,000 distinct CDR3 sequences, 10% to 12% of them singletons. Sequencing used whole blood, obtained in connection with sensitization to the hapten diphenylcyclopropenone (DPC). These receptors were collected from a woman between 35 and 50 years old with alopecia areata. Some clones in this sample may be carry-over from other donors' samples.

In this sample, this clonotype turned up many times. The V gene is TRBV7-3, the J gene TRBJ1-2, with TRBD1 identical over 10 bases. In germline, CDR1 is SGHTA, CDR2 FQGTGA. V lost 2 bases, J lost 7 bases, and 4 bases stayed unmatched. The CDR3 covers 14 residues. CDR3 loop: CASSLQGQGTGYTF. The DNA of the CDR3 is TGTGCCAGCAGCTTACAGGGACAGGGGACTGGCTACACCTTC.

This clonotype appeared a few times. The chain has TRBV12-3 or TRBV12-4 and TRBJ1-4; possible D gene TRBD1, 6 bases. The germline V and J ends were trimmed by 5 bases and 8 bases, with 15 bases remaining between them. The CDR3 is made up of 14 amino acids. The CDR3 sequence is CASSRAGGGEKLFF. In DNA, the CDR3 is TGTGCCAGCAGTAGAGCCGGGGGCGGAGAAAAACTGTTTTTT.

This clonotype appeared many times. This sequence joins TRBV29-1 and TRBJ2-3; TRBD2 is a possible D gene (6 bases). The CDR3 runs to 14 residues. V lost 1 base to trimming and J lost 2 bases, with 10 bases between them. Germline loops: CDR1 SQVTM, CDR2 ANQGSEA. DNA for the CDR3: TGCAGCGTTGAAGGGAGGGGTGTCACAGATACGCAGTATTTT. This codes for CSVEGRGVTDTQYF.

This clonotype appeared a few times. The chain carries TRBV5-1 and TRBJ2-7; unclear D gene. V lost 0 bases, J lost 2 bases, and 12 bases lay in between. The CDR3 is 15 amino acids. Germline V gives CDR1 SGHRS, CDR2 YFSETQ. CDR3 sequence reads: CASSLVAGQTYEQYF. The CDR3 bases are TGCGCCAGCAGCTTGGTGGCCGGCCAAACCTACGAGCAGTACTTC.

The chain links TRBV6-1 to TRBJ2-3, with 7 bases aligning to TRBD1. The germline CDR1 and CDR2 sequences are MNHNS and SASEGT. J lost 6 bases, V lost 4 bases, and 7 bases had no gene match. The CDR3 length is 14 residues. CDR3 nucleotides: TGTGCCAGCAGTGCTAGGGACAGAAGGGATACGCAGTATTTT. This encodes CASSARDRRDTQYF.

Worth noting for this clonotype: A much larger clone lies a single base off, so this may be a read error. The CDR3 DNA is TGTGCCTGGAGTGCGACTAGCAGGAGATCCCACGAGCAGTACTTC. This gives the protein CAWSATSRRSHEQYF. The chain employs TRBV30 and TRBJ2-7; 7 bases match TRBD2. The CDR3 length is 15 residues. With 1 base clipped from V and 5 bases from J, the junction kept 11 bases outside the gene matches. The germline CDR1 and CDR2 sequences are GTSNPN and SVGIG (reference sequence).

Note on this clonotype: It may be a read error: a sequence one base away is much more abundant. This sequence joins TRBV28 and TRBJ1-6; possible D gene TRBD1, 6 bases. The CDR3 has 16 amino acids. Germline CDR1 and CDR2: MDHEN and SYDVKM. CDR3 residues: CASTKGGGERVSSLHF. DNA for the CDR3: TGTGCCAGCACCAAGGGAGGGGGAGAAAGGGTTTCATCCCTCCACTTT.

This clonotype was counted between two and nine times. The DNA for the CDR3 is TGTGCCAGCAGGTTACTAGCGGGAGGGCTAGAGACCCAGTACTTC. It encodes CASRLLAGGLETQYF. J is TRBJ2-5 and V is TRBV6-5; 13 nucleotides match TRBD2. Germline assignment: CDR1 MNHEY and CDR2 SVGAGI. J was trimmed by 4 bases and V by 6 bases; bases with no gene match: 5. This CDR3 comprises 15 residues.

This clonotype was recorded many times. The chain employs TRBV18 and TRBJ1-1; maybe TRBD1 (5 bases). V was trimmed by 2 bases and J by 0 bases, leaving 13 bases between them. Germline assignment: CDR1 KGHSH and CDR2 LQKENI. The CDR3 contains 16 residues. In DNA, the CDR3 is TGTGCCAGCTCACCAAGGCAGGGCGAGTTGAACACTGAAGCTTTCTTT. Translating gives CASSPRQGELNTEAFF.

This clonotype has a handful of counts. V usage is TRBV7-2 and J usage is TRBJ2-7; 11 positions agree with TRBD1. Trimming removed 1 base from V and 3 bases from J; junction bases left unmatched: 2. This CDR3 has 15 amino acids. Per germline, CDR1 SGHTA and CDR2 FQGNSA. The CDR3 spells CASSLDGTGGYEQYF. The CDR3 DNA sequence: TGTGCCAGCAGCTTAGACGGGACAGGGGGCTACGAGCAGTACTTC.

This clonotype was counted between two and nine times. The chain links TRBV2 to TRBJ1-6, with unresolved D. The germline V gene encodes CDR1 SNHLY and CDR2 FYNNEI. The CDR3 length is 13 residues. Trimming removed 8 bases from V and 6 bases from J, with 11 bases in between. The CDR3 spells CASHAQANSPLHF. DNA for the CDR3: TGTGCCAGCCATGCGCAGGCTAATTCACCCCTCCACTTT.

This clonotype was detected ten times or more. J is TRBJ1-1 and V is TRBV6-2 or TRBV6-3; D is possibly TRBD1 (5 bases). The CDR3 runs to 14 residues. Germline CDR1 and CDR2: MNHEY and SVGEGT. The V gene lost 5 bases and the J gene lost 1 base, with 11 bases spanning the gap. As DNA, the CDR3 is TGTGCCAGCAGTACCCCAGGGTGGAACACTGAAGCTTTCTTT. Protein sequence: CASSTPGWNTEAFF.

A few counts support this clonotype. The chain couples TRBV5-4 to TRBJ1-3; D is perhaps TRBD1 (5 bases). This CDR3 is 16 amino acids long. V lost 6 bases to trimming and J lost 9 bases, with 25 bases between them. Per germline, CDR1 SGHNT and CDR2 YYREEE (reference sequence). The CDR3 loop reads CASTMIGTAMAGTIYF. DNA for the CDR3: TGTGCCAGCACCATGATTGGGACGGCGATGGCGGGCACCATATATTTT. Complete variable domain (other parts from reference TRBV5-4 and TRBJ1-3): ETGVTQSPTHLIKTRGQQVTLRCSSQSGHNTVSWYQQALGQGPQFIFQYYREEENGRGNFPPRFSGLQFPNYSSELNVNALELDDSALYLCASTMIGTAMAGTIYFGEGSWLTVV.

Ten or more counts support this clonotype. The CDR3 coding sequence is TGTGCCAGCAGCTTAGCCGCCAGCACAGATACGCAGTATTTT. The encoded protein is CASSLAASTDTQYF. This sequence joins TRBV7-7 and TRBJ2-3, with D unresolved. In germline, CDR1 is SSHAT, CDR2 FNYEAQ (reference sequence). Trimming cost V 0 bases and J 0 bases, with 4 bases left between them. This CDR3 is built from 14 residues.

This clonotype came up a few times. The rearrangement uses TRBV7-2 and TRBJ1-3, with D possibly being TRBD1 (5 bases). Germline-derived CDR1 and CDR2 are SGHTA and FQGNSA. Trimming cost V 2 bases and J 0 bases, with 8 bases left between them. This CDR3 comprises 15 residues. The CDR3 reads CASSLWGGSGNTIYF. The CDR3 nucleotides are TGTGCCAGCAGCTTATGGGGGGGCTCTGGAAACACCATATATTTT. Filled out from reference TRBV7-2 and TRBJ1-3, the complete variable domain reads GAGVSQSPSNKVTEKGKDVELRCDPISGHTALYWYRQSLGQGLEFLIYFQGNSAPDKSGLPSDRFSAERTGGSVSTLTIQRTQQEDSAVYLCASSLWGGSGNTIYFGEGSWLTVV.

This clonotype was detected many times. This rearrangement joins TRBV7-3 to TRBJ2-5; D may be TRBD1 or TRBD2 (5 bases each). This CDR3 comprises 14 residues. Germline values: CDR1 SGHTA, CDR2 FQGTGA. V dropped 5 bases and J dropped 5 bases, with 15 bases sitting between them. CDR3 in amino acids: CASSRDPRAETQYF. The CDR3 region has the DNA TGTGCCAGCAGCCGGGACCCGCGAGCGGAGACCCAGTACTTC.

There are many counts of this clonotype. The rearrangement uses TRBV7-2 and TRBJ1-2; a weak D match, TRBD1 (6 bases). Between the trimmed V and J ends, which lost 5 bases and 5 bases, there was a span of 12 bases. The CDR3 loop spans 13 amino acids. The germline V gene has CDR1 SGHTA and CDR2 FQGNSA. The CDR3 sequence is CASSPDRRYGYTF. Here the CDR3 DNA reads TGTGCCAGCAGCCCTGACAGGCGATATGGCTACACCTTC.

V usage is TRBV6-6 and J usage is TRBJ2-7; 9 nucleotides align to TRBD1. The CDR3 spans 14 residues. J gave up 5 bases and V 10 bases, and 12 bases lay outside the gene matches. Germline V gene data show CDR1 as MNHNY and CDR2 as SVGAGI (reference sequence). CDR3: CATGGGQGWNEQYF. The CDR3 nucleotides read TGTGCCACCGGGGGTGGACAGGGGTGGAACGAGCAGTACTTC.